The rows below give T cell receptor beta chains drawn from one sample of a study of blood T cell repertoires in COVID-19. Repertoires were generated with immunoSEQ multiplex PCR, while TCRdb's copy carries only in-frame clones and drops some. The sample includes over 250,000 clones, roughly 90% of them seen just once. The sequenced sample consisted of PBMCs or T cells enriched from blood (not recorded which). These receptors were taken from a man aged 40-50 years who had recovered from COVID-19. The CDR3 runs from the conserved cysteine through the conserved F or W. Each record gives: clone size, J gene, D gene, V gene, CDR3 DNA, CDR3 protein. A D gene is named only where the DNA matches it firmly. Clone size is given for some rows only: seen once, a few or many times, or a class if the clone is expanded.

- TRBJ1-3 TRBD1 TRBV2 TGTGCCAGCAGTGAAGGGGGGCTACAGGGGTCTGGTTACACCATATATTTT CASSEGGLQGSGYTIYF
- TRBJ2-3 TRBD2 TRBV3-1/TRBV3-2 TGTGCCAGCAGCCGTAGCGGGGGGGCAGATACGCAGTATTTT CASSRSGGADTQYF
- TRBJ2-7 TRBD2 TRBV7-2 TGTGCCAGCAGCTTAGCGAGGCTAGCGGGACAACACTTC CASSLARLAGQHF
- TRBJ2-5 TRBD1 TRBV3-1/TRBV3-2 TGTGCCAGCAGCCGCCGACAGGGCATAGGAGAGACCCAGTACTTC CASSRRQGIGETQYF
- TRBJ1-1 TRBD1 TRBV9 TGTGCCAGCAGGAGGACAGGGGGCACTGAAGCTTTCTTT CASRRTGGTEAFF
- TRBJ2-3 - TRBV5-1 TGCGCCAGCAGCTTACTACCGGCGGGGAGACTCACAGATACGCAGTATTTT CASSLLPAGRLTDTQYF
- TRBJ2-7 - TRBV5-4 TGTGCCAGCAGCTTGGGTCCTGAGTACGAGCAGTACTTC CASSLGPEYEQYF
- TRBJ2-3 TRBD1 TRBV23-1 TGCGCCAGCAGTCCTCCAGGTCGGACAGGACCGAATAGCACAGATACGCAGTATTTT CASSPPGRTGPNSTDTQYF
few TRBJ2-7 TRBD2 TRBV7-9 TGTGCCAGCTCCGCGGGGGTACTAGCTGCCTACGAGCAGTACTTC CASSAGVLAAYEQYF
- TRBJ1-2 TRBD1 TRBV7-2 TGTGCCAGCAGCTTCGGCCCAGGGGGGCCTTATGGCTACACCTTC CASSFGPGGPYGYTF
- TRBJ1-2 - TRBV28 TGTGCCAGCAGTTCCCCTAGTTACTCGAACTATGGCTACACCTTC CASSSPSYSNYGYTF
- TRBJ1-1 - TRBV19 TGTGCCAGTAGTATTAGGGGCCAGTTCGGGAACACTGAAGCTTTCTTT CASSIRGQFGNTEAFF
- TRBJ1-3 - TRBV7-3 TGTGCCAGCAGCTTTTTGGGGGCGAGCTCTGGAAACACCATATATTTT CASSFLGASSGNTIYF
- TRBJ1-4 TRBD1 TRBV2 TGTGCCAGCAGGGCGACAGGGTTGGGTGAAAAACTGTTTTTT CASRATGLGEKLFF
- TRBJ1-1 TRBD1 TRBV10-1 TGCGCCAGCAGTGAAATAGGGACAGAAGGAAGAGCTTTCTTT CASSEIGTEGRAFF
- TRBJ1-2 - TRBV3-1/TRBV3-2 TGTGCCAGCAGCCAAGATGGACAGATCTATGGCTACACCTTC CASSQDGQIYGYTF
few TRBJ2-2 TRBD2 TRBV30 TGTGCCTGGACCCGGACTAGCGGGGGATGGGAGCTGTTTTTT CAWTRTSGGWELFF
- TRBJ2-4 TRBD2 TRBV7-9 TGTGCCAGCAGCTTAGTGGGGGAGGGCCTCATCATTCAGTACTTC CASSLVGEGLIIQYF
few TRBJ1-1 - TRBV2 TGTGCCAGCAGTGAGGCCAGAACGCAAGAAGCTTTCTTT CASSEARTQEAFF
once TRBJ2-1 - TRBV12-3/TRBV12-4 TGTGCCAGCAACGAGGGACAATACAATGAGCAGTTCTTC CASNEGQYNEQFF
- TRBJ2-5 TRBD2 TRBV15 TGTGCCACCAGCAGAGAAACGGGACTAGGGAACCCAAAAGGGGAGACCCAGTACTTC CATSRETGLGNPKGETQYF
once TRBJ2-5 TRBD2 TRBV30 TGTGCCTGGCCTTCCGCGGGGGAAGGGACCCAGTACTTC CAWPSAGEGTQYF
- TRBJ2-1 TRBD2 TRBV5-4 TGTGCCAGCAGCTCTAGCGGAGTTAATCTCAATGAGCAGTTCTTC CASSSSGVNLNEQFF
- TRBJ1-5 TRBD1 TRBV10-3 TGTGCCATCAGTGAGGGGGGACAGGGAGGCAATCAGCCCCAGCATTTT CAISEGGQGGNQPQHF
few TRBJ1-5 - TRBV18 TGTGCCAGCTCACCGGCAGATGCCAATCAGCCCCAGCATTTT CASSPADANQPQHF
- TRBJ2-3 TRBD2 TRBV13 TGTGCCAGCAGCTTAAGATTGGCTAGCGGGAGGGATACGCAGTATTTT CASSLRLASGRDTQYF
- TRBJ2-3 - TRBV4-1 TGCGCCAGCAGCCAAGATCGCGACTTCACAGATACGCAGTATTTT CASSQDRDFTDTQYF
- TRBJ1-5 - TRBV19 TGTGCCAGTAGTATGCGCTTGAGGGTTGAGGGCAATCAGCCCCAGCATTTT CASSMRLRVEGNQPQHF
- TRBJ1-2 - TRBV15 TGTGCCACCAGCAGAGATCGGGAGGGTATAGGTGGCTACACCTTC CATSRDREGIGGYTF
- TRBJ1-2 TRBD1 TRBV28 TGTGCCAGCAGTTTGAACAGGGGGTCTGGCTACACCTTC CASSLNRGSGYTF
- TRBJ2-1 TRBD2 TRBV7-3 TGTGCCAGCAGCTTACAGGGTAGCGGGTGGGATGAGCAGTTCTTC CASSLQGSGWDEQFF
- TRBJ1-2 - TRBV11-2 TGTGCCAGCAGCTTAGAATCCAGGGTTGGCTACACCTTC CASSLESRVGYTF
- TRBJ2-1 TRBD2 TRBV6-5 TGTGCCAGCAGTTTGACTAGCGGGAGTAATGAGCAGTTCTTC CASSLTSGSNEQFF
- TRBJ2-2 - TRBV24-1 TGTGCCACCAGTGATGACTCCCCCGGGCCGGGACACTACACCGGGGAGCTGTTTTTT CATSDDSPGPGHYTGELFF
- TRBJ2-7 - TRBV6-1 TGTGCCAGCAGTGAAAGTTGGAGCTACGAGCAGTACTTC CASSESWSYEQYF
once TRBJ1-5 - TRBV18 TGTGCCAGCTCACCAGGGCTGGGCAATCAGCCCCAGCATTTT CASSPGLGNQPQHF
- TRBJ1-3 - TRBV5-1 TGCGCCAGCAGACCGCCGGCTAGCTCTGGAAACACCATATATTTT CASRPPASSGNTIYF
- TRBJ1-1 TRBD1 TRBV27 TGTGCCAGCAGTTTTCGTCCCGGGACAGGGACGGGCACTGAAGCTTTCTTT CASSFRPGTGTGTEAFF
- TRBJ2-5 - TRBV9 TGTGCCAGCAAGGCGGAAGAAACCCAAGAGACCCAGTACTTC CASKAEETQETQYF
- TRBJ2-1 - TRBV28 TGTGCCAGCAGTTTATCCCGGGGGGCAGGCGACTACAATGAGCAGTTCTTC CASSLSRGAGDYNEQFF
- TRBJ2-5 - TRBV9 TGTGCCAGCAGCGTAGCTACAGGGGAGACCCAGTACTTC CASSVATGETQYF
- TRBJ2-2 - TRBV12-2 TGTGCAAGTCGCTTTAGGACAGCCTTCACCGGGGAGCTGTTTTTT CASRFRTAFTGELFF
- TRBJ1-1 - TRBV10-3 TGTGCCATCAGTGATCTAGGGGCGCACACTGAAGCTTTCTTT CAISDLGAHTEAFF
- TRBJ1-3 TRBD1 TRBV18 TGTGCCAGCTCACCCCGGACAGGGAAGTCTGGAAACACCATATATTTT CASSPRTGKSGNTIYF
- TRBJ2-7 - TRBV18 TGTGCCAGCTCACCGGACACCTACGAGCAGTACTTC CASSPDTYEQYF
- TRBJ1-1 - TRBV28 TGTGCCAGCAGTTTCCCTCGGACAGTTGAAGCTTTCTTT CASSFPRTVEAFF